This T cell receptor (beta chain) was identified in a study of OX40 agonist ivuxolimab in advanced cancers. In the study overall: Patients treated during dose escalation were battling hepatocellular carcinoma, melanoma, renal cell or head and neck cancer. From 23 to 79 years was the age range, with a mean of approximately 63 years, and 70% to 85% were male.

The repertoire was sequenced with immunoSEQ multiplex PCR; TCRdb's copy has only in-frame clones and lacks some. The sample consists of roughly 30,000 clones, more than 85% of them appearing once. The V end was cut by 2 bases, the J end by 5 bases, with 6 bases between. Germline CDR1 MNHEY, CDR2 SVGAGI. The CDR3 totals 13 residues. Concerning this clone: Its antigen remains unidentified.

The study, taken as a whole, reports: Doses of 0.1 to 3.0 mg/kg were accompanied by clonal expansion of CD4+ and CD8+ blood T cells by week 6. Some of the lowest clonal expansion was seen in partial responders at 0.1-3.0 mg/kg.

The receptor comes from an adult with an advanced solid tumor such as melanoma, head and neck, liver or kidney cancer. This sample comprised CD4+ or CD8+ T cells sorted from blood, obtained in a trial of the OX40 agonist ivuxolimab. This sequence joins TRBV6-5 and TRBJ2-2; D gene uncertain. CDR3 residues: CASSYNPTGELFF. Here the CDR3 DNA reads TGTGCCAGCAGTTACAATCCAACCGGGGAGCTGTTTTTT.